A selection of T cell receptor beta chains follows, all from one sample in a study of T cells after somatic rescue of genetic block. The data were produced by immunoSEQ multiplex PCR, yet TCRdb's version contains in-frame clones alone and is incomplete. The table lists about 12,000 clones, approximately 79% of them singletons. Sequenced: peripheral blood mononuclear cells (PBMCs). The receptors stem from a boy aged 5-17 years. CDR3s include the opening cysteine and the closing phenylalanine or tryptophan. Each record gives: J gene, clone size, V gene, D gene, CDR3 protein, CDR3 DNA. D genes are given only for firm matches. A clone size is listed for some rows: how often the clone was seen (once, few, many), or a class if it is expanded.

J: TRBJ2-3
size: .
V: TRBV27
D: TRBD2
CDR3: CASSPTSGRANTQYF
DNA: TGTGCCAGCAGTCCAACTAGCGGGAGGGCTAATACGCAGTATTTT

J: TRBJ2-3
size: .
V: TRBV5-8
D: .
CDR3: CASRGIGGSTDTQYF
DNA: TGTGCCAGCAGAGGTATAGGCGGGAGCACAGATACGCAGTATTTT

J: TRBJ2-2
size: .
V: TRBV7-7
D: .
CDR3: CASSSENTGELFF
DNA: TGTGCTAGCAGCTCTGAGAACACCGGGGAGCTGTTTTTT

J: TRBJ2-5
size: once
V: TRBV30
D: .
CDR3: CAWSVEIRVETQYF
DNA: TGTGCCTGGAGTGTAGAGATCAGGGTGGAGACCCAGTACTTC

J: TRBJ1-2
size: .
V: TRBV29-1
D: .
CDR3: CSVEDRFNYGYTF
DNA: TGCAGCGTTGAAGACAGATTTAACTATGGCTACACCTTC

J: TRBJ2-7
size: .
V: TRBV27
D: TRBD1
CDR3: CASSLGQALPRYEQYF
DNA: TGTGCCAGCAGTTTAGGACAGGCTCTACCCCGCTACGAGCAGTACTTC

J: TRBJ1-1
size: hyperexpanded
V: TRBV5-6
D: TRBD1
CDR3: CASSFRDRGPVDTEAFF
DNA: TGTGCCAGCAGCTTCCGGGACAGGGGGCCGGTGGACACTGAAGCTTTCTTT

J: TRBJ1-6
size: .
V: TRBV6-5
D: .
CDR3: CASSYSGLNSPLHF
DNA: TGTGCCAGCAGTTACTCGGGACTTAATTCACCCCTCCACTTT

J: TRBJ2-7
size: .
V: TRBV19
D: .
CDR3: CASSIDYATAYGEQYF
DNA: TGTGCCAGTAGTATTGACTACGCAACGGCTTATGGGGAGCAGTACTTC

J: TRBJ1-1
size: few
V: TRBV20-1
D: .
CDR3: CSARDLVEAFF
DNA: TGCAGTGCTAGAGATTTGGTAGAAGCTTTCTTT

J: TRBJ2-7
size: .
V: TRBV28
D: TRBD2
CDR3: CASSSSGLSVSYEQYF
DNA: TGTGCCAGCAGTTCCTCGGGACTATCAGTCTCCTACGAGCAGTACTTC

J: TRBJ2-3
size: large
V: TRBV7-9
D: .
CDR3: CASSPTSISTNTQYF
DNA: TGTGCCAGCAGCCCGACGTCGATATCCACAAATACGCAGTATTTT

J: TRBJ1-2
size: .
V: TRBV5-4
D: .
CDR3: CASSLPSVSYTF
DNA: TGTGCCAGCAGCTTGCCGTCCGTTAGCTACACCTTC

J: TRBJ2-7
size: .
V: TRBV7-3
D: .
CDR3: CASSLGPTPRNEQYF
DNA: TGTGCCAGCAGCTTAGGGCCTACGCCTAGGAACGAGCAGTACTTC

J: TRBJ2-3
size: .
V: TRBV6-6
D: TRBD1
CDR3: CASSRTGTGETDTQYF
DNA: TGTGCCAGCAGTCGAACCGGGACAGGGGAGACAGATACGCAGTATTTT

J: TRBJ2-4
size: .
V: TRBV28
D: .
CDR3: CASSLSGRGHLNIQYF
DNA: TGTGCCAGCAGTTTGTCAGGGAGAGGCCACCTGAACATTCAGTACTTC

J: TRBJ2-2
size: .
V: TRBV18
D: .
CDR3: CASSLAGYNTGELFF
DNA: TGTGCCAGCTCTCTGGCAGGGTATAACACCGGGGAGCTGTTTTTT

J: TRBJ1-6
size: .
V: TRBV5-1
D: TRBD1
CDR3: CAIYDRGLYNSPLHF
DNA: TGCGCCATTTACGACAGGGGGCTTTATAATTCACCCCTCCACTTT

J: TRBJ2-7
size: .
V: TRBV27
D: .
CDR3: CASSPRRGYTYEQYF
DNA: TGTGCCAGCAGCCCACGGAGGGGGTACACTTATGAGCAGTACTTC

J: TRBJ2-7
size: .
V: TRBV7-9
D: .
CDR3: CASSLSLSSRYEQYF
DNA: TGTGCCAGCAGCTTAAGTCTTAGCTCCCGCTACGAGCAGTACTTC

J: TRBJ1-5
size: .
V: TRBV7-9
D: .
CDR3: CASSLGGNGNQPQHF
DNA: TGTGCCAGCAGCCTGGGGGGGAATGGGAATCAGCCCCAGCATTTT

J: TRBJ1-3
size: .
V: TRBV25-1
D: .
CDR3: CASSETRQPLSGNTIYF
DNA: TGTGCCAGCAGTGAAACACGCCAACCTCTCTCTGGAAACACCATATATTTT

J: TRBJ2-7
size: .
V: TRBV6-1
D: .
CDR3: CASSDWRGNRGPGYEQYF
DNA: TGTGCCAGCAGTGATTGGAGGGGGAATAGAGGACCGGGCTACGAGCAGTACTTC

J: TRBJ2-3
size: few
V: TRBV5-1
D: .
CDR3: CASSFWGGPDTQYF
DNA: TGCGCCAGCAGCTTCTGGGGGGGCCCAGATACGCAGTATTTT

J: TRBJ2-5
size: few
V: TRBV7-7
D: .
CDR3: CASSSWSQETQYF
DNA: TGTGCTAGCAGCTCCTGGAGCCAAGAGACCCAGTACTTC

J: TRBJ2-2
size: .
V: TRBV4-2
D: TRBD2
CDR3: CASSQGPSGGNTGELFF
DNA: TGTGCCAGCAGCCAAGGCCCTAGCGGGGGGAACACCGGGGAGCTGTTTTTT

J: TRBJ1-2
size: .
V: TRBV19
D: .
CDR3: CASSTVRAYGYTF
DNA: TGTGCCAGTAGTACAGTCAGGGCCTATGGCTACACCTTC

J: TRBJ1-5
size: .
V: TRBV5-1
D: .
CDR3: CASSLYGLNQPQHF
DNA: TGCGCCAGCAGCTTGTATGGGCTTAATCAGCCCCAGCATTTT

J: TRBJ2-3
size: .
V: TRBV4-2
D: .
CDR3: CASSQDMQSSTDTQYF
DNA: TGTGCCAGCAGCCAAGATATGCAGTCTAGCACAGATACGCAGTATTTT

J: TRBJ2-3
size: .
V: TRBV4-2
D: .
CDR3: CASSQDSPDTQYF
DNA: TGTGCCAGCAGCCAGGATAGCCCAGATACGCAGTATTTT

J: TRBJ2-3
size: .
V: TRBV5-1
D: TRBD1
CDR3: CASSLALDRGRDTQYF
DNA: TGCGCCAGCAGCTTGGCGTTGGACAGGGGCAGAGATACGCAGTATTTT

J: TRBJ1-5
size: .
V: TRBV28
D: .
CDR3: CASRETGSYNQPQHF
DNA: TGTGCCAGCAGAGAGACAGGTTCCTACAATCAGCCCCAGCATTTT

J: TRBJ1-5
size: .
V: TRBV6-1
D: .
CDR3: CASPGLQFRPQHF
DNA: TGTGCCAGCCCGGGACTGCAGTTTAGGCCCCAGCATTTT

J: TRBJ1-3
size: .
V: TRBV13
D: .
CDR3: CASTSFHSGNTIYF
DNA: TGTGCCAGCACCTCCTTCCACTCTGGAAACACCATATATTTT

J: TRBJ2-5
size: .
V: TRBV11-2
D: .
CDR3: CASSRDQTQYF
DNA: TGTGCCAGCAGCCGAGACCAGACCCAGTACTTC

J: TRBJ2-1
size: .
V: TRBV19
D: TRBD1
CDR3: CASSGLGSDRGRFTSIEQFF
DNA: TGTGCCAGTAGTGGCCTAGGATCCGACAGGGGGCGTTTCACTAGCATTGAGCAGTTCTTC

J: TRBJ2-2
size: .
V: TRBV4-2
D: TRBD1
CDR3: CASSQAGDRINTGELFF
DNA: TGTGCCAGCAGCCAAGCCGGGGACAGGATTAACACCGGGGAGCTGTTTTTT